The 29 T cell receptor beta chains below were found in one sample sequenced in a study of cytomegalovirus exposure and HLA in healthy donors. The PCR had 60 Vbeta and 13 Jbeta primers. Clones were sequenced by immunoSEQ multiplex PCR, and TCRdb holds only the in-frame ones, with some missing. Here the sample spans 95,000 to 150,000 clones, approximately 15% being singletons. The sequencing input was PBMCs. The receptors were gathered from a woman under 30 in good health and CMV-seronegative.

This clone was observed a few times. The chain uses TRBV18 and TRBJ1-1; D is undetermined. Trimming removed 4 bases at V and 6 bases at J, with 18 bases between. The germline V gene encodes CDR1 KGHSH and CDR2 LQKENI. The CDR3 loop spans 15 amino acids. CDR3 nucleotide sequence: TGTGCCAGCTCACTCAATGAGAACTGCGTCGCTGAAGCTTTCTTT. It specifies CASSLNENCVAEAFF.

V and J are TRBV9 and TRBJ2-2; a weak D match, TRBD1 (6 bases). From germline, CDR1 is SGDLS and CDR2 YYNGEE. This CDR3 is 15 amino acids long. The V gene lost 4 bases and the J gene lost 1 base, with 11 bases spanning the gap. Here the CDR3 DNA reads TGTGCCAGCAGCTCCGCGACAGGGAACACCGGGGAGCTGTTTTTT. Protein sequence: CASSSATGNTGELFF.

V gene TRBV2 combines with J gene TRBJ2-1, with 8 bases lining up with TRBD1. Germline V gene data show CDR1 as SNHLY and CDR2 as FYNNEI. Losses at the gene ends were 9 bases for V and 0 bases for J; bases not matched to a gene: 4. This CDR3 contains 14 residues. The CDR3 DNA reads TGTGCCAGGCGGGACAGGAGCTCCTACAATGAGCAGTTCTTC. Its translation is CARRDRSSYNEQFF.

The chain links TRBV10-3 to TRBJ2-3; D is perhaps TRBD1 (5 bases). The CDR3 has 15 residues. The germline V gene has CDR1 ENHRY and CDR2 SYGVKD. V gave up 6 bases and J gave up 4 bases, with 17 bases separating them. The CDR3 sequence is CAIRGPGFGADTQYF. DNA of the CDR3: TGTGCCATCAGGGGCCCAGGGTTTGGGGCAGATACGCAGTATTTT.

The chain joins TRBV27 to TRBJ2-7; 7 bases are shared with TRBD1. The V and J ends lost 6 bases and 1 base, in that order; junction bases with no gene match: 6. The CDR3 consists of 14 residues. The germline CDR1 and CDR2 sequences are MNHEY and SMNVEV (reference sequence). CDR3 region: CASSPSGQSYEQYF. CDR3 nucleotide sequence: TGTGCCAGCAGCCCCTCGGGACAGTCCTACGAGCAGTACTTC.

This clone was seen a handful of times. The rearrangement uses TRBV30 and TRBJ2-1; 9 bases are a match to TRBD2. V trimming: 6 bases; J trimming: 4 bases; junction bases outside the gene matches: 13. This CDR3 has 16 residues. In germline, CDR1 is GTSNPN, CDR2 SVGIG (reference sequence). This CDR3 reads CACGTSRSGFYNEQFF. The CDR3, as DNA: TGTGCCTGCGGGACTAGCAGAAGCGGGTTTTACAATGAGCAGTTCTTC. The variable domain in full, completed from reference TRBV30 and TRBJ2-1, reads SQTIHQWPATLVQPVGSPLSLECTVEGTSNPNLYWYRQAAGRGLQLLFYSVGIGQISSEVPQNLSASRPQDRQFILSSKKLLLSDSGFYLCACGTSRSGFYNEQFFGPGTRLTVL.

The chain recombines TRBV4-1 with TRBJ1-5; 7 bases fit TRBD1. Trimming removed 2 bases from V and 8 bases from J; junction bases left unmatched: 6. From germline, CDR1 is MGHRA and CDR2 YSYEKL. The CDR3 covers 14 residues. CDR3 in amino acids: CASSQWGQLKPQHF. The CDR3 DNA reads TGCGCCAGCAGCCAATGGGGACAGTTAAAGCCCCAGCATTTT.

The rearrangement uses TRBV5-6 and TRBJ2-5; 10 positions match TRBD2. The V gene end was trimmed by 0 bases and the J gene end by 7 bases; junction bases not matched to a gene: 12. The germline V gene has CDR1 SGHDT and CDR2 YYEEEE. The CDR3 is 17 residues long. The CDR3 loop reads CASSLAQLAGLMVTQYF. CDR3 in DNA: TGTGCCAGCAGCTTGGCTCAACTAGCGGGGCTTATGGTGACCCAGTACTTC.

The CDR3, as DNA: TGTGCCTGGAGTGGCCCCTGGGTGGATAGCGGGGTCTACGAGCAGTACTTC. Protein sequence: CAWSGPWVDSGVYEQYF. The V gene is TRBV30, the J gene TRBJ2-7; 8 nucleotides agree with TRBD2. The CDR3 has 17 amino acids. Trimming cost V 1 base and J 3 bases; bases outside gene matches: 14. Germline loops: CDR1 GTSNPN, CDR2 SVGIG (reference sequence).

CDR3 protein: CASTSSTTGDTEAFF. Written as DNA, the CDR3 is TGCGCCAGCACCTCGTCCACGACAGGAGACACTGAAGCTTTCTTT. V is TRBV5-1 and J is TRBJ1-1, with D maybe TRBD1 (6 bases). This CDR3 is 15 amino acids long. Deletions cut 6 bases from V and 3 bases from J, with 18 bases between. The germline gives CDR1 SGHRS, CDR2 YFSETQ.

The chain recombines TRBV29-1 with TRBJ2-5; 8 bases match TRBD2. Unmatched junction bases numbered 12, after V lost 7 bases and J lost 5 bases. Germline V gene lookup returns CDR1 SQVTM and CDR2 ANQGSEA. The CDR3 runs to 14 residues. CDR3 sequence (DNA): TGCAGCGCCGCGAGAGCGGGAGTATTTGAGACCCAGTACTTC. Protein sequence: CSAARAGVFETQYF.

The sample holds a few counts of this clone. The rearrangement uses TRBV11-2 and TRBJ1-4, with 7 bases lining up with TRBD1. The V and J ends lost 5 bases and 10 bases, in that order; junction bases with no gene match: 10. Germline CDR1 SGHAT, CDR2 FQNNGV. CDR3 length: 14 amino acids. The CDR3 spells CASSPSQGIGKLFF. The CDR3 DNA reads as TGTGCCAGCAGCCCCTCACAGGGGATTGGAAAACTGTTTTTT.

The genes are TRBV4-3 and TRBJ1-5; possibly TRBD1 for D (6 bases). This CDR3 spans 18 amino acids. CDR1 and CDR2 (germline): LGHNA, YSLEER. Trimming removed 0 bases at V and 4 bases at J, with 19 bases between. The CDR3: CASSQDLSTGSSNQPQHF. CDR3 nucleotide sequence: TGCGCCAGCAGCCAAGATTTATCAACAGGGAGCTCAAATCAGCCCCAGCATTTT.

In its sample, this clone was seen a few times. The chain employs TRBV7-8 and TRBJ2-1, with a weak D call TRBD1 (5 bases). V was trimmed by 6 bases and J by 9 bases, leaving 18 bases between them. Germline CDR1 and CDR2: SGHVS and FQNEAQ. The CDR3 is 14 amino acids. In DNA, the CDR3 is TGTGCCAGCAGTCCGGACATAAGAAGAGGTGAGCAGTTCTTC. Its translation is CASSPDIRRGEQFF.

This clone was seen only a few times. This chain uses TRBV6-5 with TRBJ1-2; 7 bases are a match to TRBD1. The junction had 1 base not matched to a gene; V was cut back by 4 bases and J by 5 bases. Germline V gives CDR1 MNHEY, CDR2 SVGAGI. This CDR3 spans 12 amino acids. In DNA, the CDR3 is TGTGCCAGCAGTTCAGGGGGGTATGGCTACACCTTC. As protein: CASSSGGYGYTF.

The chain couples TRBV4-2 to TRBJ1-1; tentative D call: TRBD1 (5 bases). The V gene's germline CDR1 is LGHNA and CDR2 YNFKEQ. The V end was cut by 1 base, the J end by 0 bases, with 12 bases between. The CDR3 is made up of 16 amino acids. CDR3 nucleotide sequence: TGTGCCAGCAGCCAAGGTGGAGGGGTCATGAACACTGAAGCTTTCTTT. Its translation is CASSQGGGVMNTEAFF.

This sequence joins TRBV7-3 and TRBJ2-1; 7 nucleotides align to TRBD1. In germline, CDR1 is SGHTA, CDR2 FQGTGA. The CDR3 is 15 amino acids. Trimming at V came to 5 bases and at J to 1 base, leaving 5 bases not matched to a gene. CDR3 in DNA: TGTGCCAGCAGCCCGCAACAGGGGTCCTACAATGAGCAGTTCTTC. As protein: CASSPQQGSYNEQFF.

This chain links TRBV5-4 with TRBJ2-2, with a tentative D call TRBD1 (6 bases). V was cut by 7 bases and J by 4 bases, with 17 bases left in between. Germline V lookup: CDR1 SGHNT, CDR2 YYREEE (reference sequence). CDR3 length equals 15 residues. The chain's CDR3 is CASHRAGVGTGELFF. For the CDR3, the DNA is TGTGCCAGCCACCGGGCAGGGGTTGGCACCGGGGAGCTGTTTTTT.

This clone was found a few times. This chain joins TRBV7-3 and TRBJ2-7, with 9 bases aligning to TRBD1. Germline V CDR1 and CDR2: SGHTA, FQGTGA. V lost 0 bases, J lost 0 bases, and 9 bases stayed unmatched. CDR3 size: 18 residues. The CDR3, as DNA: TGTGCCAGCAGCTTAACGGGGACAGGGCGAGGGGGCTCCTACGAGCAGTACTTC. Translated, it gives CASSLTGTGRGGSYEQYF.

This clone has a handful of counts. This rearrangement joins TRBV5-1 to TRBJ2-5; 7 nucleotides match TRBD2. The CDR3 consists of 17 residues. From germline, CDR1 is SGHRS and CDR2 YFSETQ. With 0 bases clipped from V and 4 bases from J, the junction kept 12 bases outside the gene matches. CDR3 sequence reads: CASSLGHLAGKIETQYF. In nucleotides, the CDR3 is TGCGCCAGCAGCTTGGGGCACTTAGCGGGTAAAATAGAGACCCAGTACTTC.

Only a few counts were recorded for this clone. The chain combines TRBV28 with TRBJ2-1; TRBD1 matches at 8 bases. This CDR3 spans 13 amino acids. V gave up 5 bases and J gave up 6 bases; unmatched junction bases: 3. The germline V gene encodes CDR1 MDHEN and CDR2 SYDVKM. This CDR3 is CASSRDRGNEQFF. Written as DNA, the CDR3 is TGTGCCAGCAGTAGAGACAGGGGCAATGAGCAGTTCTTC.

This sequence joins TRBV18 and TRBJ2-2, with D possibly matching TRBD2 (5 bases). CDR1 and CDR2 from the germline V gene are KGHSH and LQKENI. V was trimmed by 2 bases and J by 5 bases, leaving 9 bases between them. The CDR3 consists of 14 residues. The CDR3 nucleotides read TGTGCCAGCTCACCAATCCCGGGGACCGGGGAGCTGTTTTTT. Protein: CASSPIPGTGELFF. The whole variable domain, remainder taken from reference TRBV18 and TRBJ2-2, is NAGVMQNPRHLVRRRGQEARLRCSPMKGHSHVYWYRQLPEEGLKFMVYLQKENIIDESGMPKERFSAEFPKEGPSILRIQQVVRGDSAAYFCASSPIPGTGELFFGEGSRLTVL.

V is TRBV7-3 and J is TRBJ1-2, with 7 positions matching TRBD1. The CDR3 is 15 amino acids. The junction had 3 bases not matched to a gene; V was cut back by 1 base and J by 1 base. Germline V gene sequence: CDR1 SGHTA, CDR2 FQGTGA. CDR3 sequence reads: CASSLMRQGNYGYTF. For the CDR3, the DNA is TGTGCCAGCAGCTTAATGCGACAGGGTAACTATGGCTACACCTTC.

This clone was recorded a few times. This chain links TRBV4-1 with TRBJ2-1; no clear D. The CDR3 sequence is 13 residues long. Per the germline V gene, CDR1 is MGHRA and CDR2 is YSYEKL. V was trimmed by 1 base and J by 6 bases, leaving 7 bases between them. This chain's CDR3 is CASSQALFNEQFF. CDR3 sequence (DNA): TGCGCCAGCAGCCAAGCGTTGTTCAATGAGCAGTTCTTC.

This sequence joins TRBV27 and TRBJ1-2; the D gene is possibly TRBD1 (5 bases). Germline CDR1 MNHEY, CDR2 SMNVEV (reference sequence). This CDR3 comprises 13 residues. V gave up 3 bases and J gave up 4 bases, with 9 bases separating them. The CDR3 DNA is TGTGCCAGCAGTTTCCGGGGGGGCTATGGCTACACCTTC. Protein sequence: CASSFRGGYGYTF.

CDR3 amino acids: CASSSPSDRGKYEQYF. The CDR3 coding sequence is TGTGCCAGCAGTTCCCCTTCGGACAGGGGGAAGTACGAGCAGTACTTC. V gene TRBV6-5 combines with J gene TRBJ2-7, with 10 nucleotides matching TRBD1. The junction had 10 bases not matched to a gene; V was cut back by 4 bases and J by 4 bases. This CDR3 is 16 amino acids long. Germline CDR1 and CDR2: MNHEY and SVGAGI.

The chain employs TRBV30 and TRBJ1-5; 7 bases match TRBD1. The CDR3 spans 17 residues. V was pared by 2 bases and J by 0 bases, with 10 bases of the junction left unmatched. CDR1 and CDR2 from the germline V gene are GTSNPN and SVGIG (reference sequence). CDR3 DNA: TGTGCCTGGAGTAACAGGGGTTTGAGTAATAGCAATCAGCCCCAGCATTTT. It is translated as CAWSNRGLSNSNQPQHF.

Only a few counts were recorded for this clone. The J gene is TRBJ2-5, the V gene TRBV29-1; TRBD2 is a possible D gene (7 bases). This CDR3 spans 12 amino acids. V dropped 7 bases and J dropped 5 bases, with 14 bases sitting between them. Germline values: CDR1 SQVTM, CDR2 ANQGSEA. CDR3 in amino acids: CSGTGGWETQYF. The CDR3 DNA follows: TGCAGCGGAACGGGGGGCTGGGAGACCCAGTACTTC.

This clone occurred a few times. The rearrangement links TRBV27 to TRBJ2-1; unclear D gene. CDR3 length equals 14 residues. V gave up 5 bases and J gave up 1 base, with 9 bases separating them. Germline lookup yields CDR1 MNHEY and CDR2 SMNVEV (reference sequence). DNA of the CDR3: TGTGCCAGCAGTCCACAAAGATCCTACAATGAGCAGTTCTTC. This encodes CASSPQRSYNEQFF.